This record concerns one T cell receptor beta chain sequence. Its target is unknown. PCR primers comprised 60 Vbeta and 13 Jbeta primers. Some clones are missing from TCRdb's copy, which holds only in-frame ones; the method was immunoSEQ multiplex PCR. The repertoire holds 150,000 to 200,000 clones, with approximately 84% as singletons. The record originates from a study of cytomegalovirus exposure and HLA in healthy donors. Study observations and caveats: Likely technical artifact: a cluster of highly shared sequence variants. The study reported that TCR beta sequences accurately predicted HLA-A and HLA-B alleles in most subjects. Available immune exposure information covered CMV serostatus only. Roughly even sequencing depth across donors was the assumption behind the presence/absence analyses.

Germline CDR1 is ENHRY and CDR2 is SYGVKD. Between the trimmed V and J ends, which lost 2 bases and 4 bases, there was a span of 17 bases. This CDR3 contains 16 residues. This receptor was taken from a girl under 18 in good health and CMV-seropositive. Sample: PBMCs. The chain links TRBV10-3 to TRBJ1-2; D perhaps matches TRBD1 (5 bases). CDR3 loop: CAISEGRTNQGYGYTF. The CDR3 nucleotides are TGTGCCATCAGTGAGGGGCGGACAAATCAGGGCTATGGCTACACCTTC.